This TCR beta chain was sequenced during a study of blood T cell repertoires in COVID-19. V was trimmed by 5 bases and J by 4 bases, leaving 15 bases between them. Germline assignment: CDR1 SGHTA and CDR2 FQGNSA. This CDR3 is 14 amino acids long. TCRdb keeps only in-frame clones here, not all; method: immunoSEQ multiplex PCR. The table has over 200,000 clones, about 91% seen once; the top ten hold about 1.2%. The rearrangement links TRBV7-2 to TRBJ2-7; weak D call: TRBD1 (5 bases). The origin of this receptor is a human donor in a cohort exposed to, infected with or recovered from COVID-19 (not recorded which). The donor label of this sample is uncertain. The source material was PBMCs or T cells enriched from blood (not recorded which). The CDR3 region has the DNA TGTGCCAGCAGCCAAAGGCACAGGATTTACGAGCAGTACTTC. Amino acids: CASSQRHRIYEQYF.